Listed here are 15 T cell receptor beta chains from one sample, sequenced in a study of shared clonotypes between healthy human individuals. Sequencing used immunoSEQ multiplex PCR; TCRdb keeps in-frame clones, though not all of them. The table has roughly 2,300,000 clones, about 90% seen once. The sequenced sample was naive CD4+ T cells from PBMCs. As for subset: CD45RA+ positively selected. Source of these receptors: a man younger than 35 in good health. Some clones in this sample may be carry-over from other donors' samples.

The chain recombines TRBV6-6 with TRBJ2-1; 10 bases line up with TRBD1. Trimming cost V 2 bases and J 13 bases; bases outside gene matches: 8. CDR1 MNHNY and CDR2 SVGAGI come from the germline V gene (reference sequence). The CDR3 loop spans 14 amino acids. Written as DNA, the CDR3 is TGTGCCAGCAGTTACGGGGGACAGGGGAGTGAACAGTTCTTC. The encoded protein is CASSYGGQGSEQFF.

This clone was observed once. V is TRBV7-2 and J is TRBJ2-2; possibly TRBD2 for D (6 bases). Germline CDR1 and CDR2: SGHTA and FQGNSA. Deletions cut 1 base from V and 4 bases from J, with 10 bases between. CDR3 size: 15 residues. The CDR3: CASSLGRAGTGELFF. The CDR3 DNA is TGTGCCAGCAGCTTAGGGAGGGCGGGCACCGGGGAGCTGTTTTTT. Using reference TRBV7-2 and TRBJ2-2 for the parts outside the CDR3, the full variable domain is GAGVSQSPSNKVTEKGKDVELRCDPISGHTALYWYRQSLGQGLEFLIYFQGNSAPDKSGLPSDRFSAERTGGSVSTLTIQRTQQEDSAVYLCASSLGRAGTGELFFGEGSRLTVL.

The J gene is TRBJ2-3, the V gene TRBV27, with D maybe TRBD2 (5 bases). The germline V gene has CDR1 MNHEY and CDR2 SMNVEV (reference sequence). With 6 bases removed from V and 7 bases from J, the gap between germline ends came to 17 bases. The CDR3 is 14 residues long. This CDR3 reads CASSPVRVGNTQYF. The CDR3 DNA sequence: TGTGCCAGCAGCCCAGTGAGGGTAGGGAATACGCAGTATTTT.

V gene TRBV7-9 combines with J gene TRBJ1-4; D possibly corresponds to TRBD1 (5 bases). The CDR3 is 18 amino acids. CDR1 is SEHNR and CDR2 is FQNEAQ in the germline V gene (reference sequence). The V end lost 4 bases, the J end lost 6 bases, and 24 bases lay between the germline ends. The CDR3 DNA sequence: TGTGCCAGCAGCTCCTGGCCCGGGGCGACACCAGAGGATGAAAAACTGTTTTTT. It codes for CASSSWPGATPEDEKLFF.

A remark on this clone: At the DNA level, this CDR3 is encoded by other sequences in the same sample as well. The chain carries TRBV5-4 and TRBJ2-7; 8 bases are a match to TRBD1. V trimming: 4 bases; J trimming: 0 bases; junction bases outside the gene matches: 6. CDR1 and CDR2 (germline): SGHNT, YYREEE (reference sequence). The CDR3 covers 15 residues. The chain's CDR3 is CASSTRQGSSYEQYF. CDR3 nucleotides: TGTGCCAGCAGCACGCGACAGGGGAGCTCCTACGAGCAGTACTTC.

This chain uses TRBV13 with TRBJ2-7; D is unclear. V was trimmed by 4 bases and J by 2 bases, leaving 9 bases between them. Germline CDR1 PRHDT, CDR2 FYEKMQ (reference sequence). This CDR3 has 13 residues. In DNA, the CDR3 is TGTGCCAGCAGCTCCCCCCGAGCCTACGAGCAGTACTTC. It yields the protein CASSSPRAYEQYF.

This chain joins TRBV18 and TRBJ2-1; 10 bases agree with TRBD2. This CDR3 has 21 amino acids. Germline V gives CDR1 KGHSH, CDR2 LQKENI. Trimming removed 1 base from V and 0 bases from J; junction bases left unmatched: 15. The CDR3: CASSPRWNRASGRHSYNEQFF. DNA for the CDR3: TGTGCCAGCTCACCACGCTGGAACAGAGCTAGCGGGAGACACTCCTACAATGAGCAGTTCTTC.

In the case of this clone: A read error may account for a junction end that differs from germline. This rearrangement joins TRBV20-1 to TRBJ1-2, with D possibly TRBD1 on 5 matching bases. This CDR3 contains 11 residues. CDR1 and CDR2 (germline): DFQATT, SNEGSKA (reference sequence). DNA for the CDR3: TGCAGTGCTAGACTACAGCATACCACAGGCTTC. Translated, it gives CSARLQHTTGF.

The chain recombines TRBV5-1 with TRBJ2-1, with D possibly TRBD2 on 5 matching bases. Germline V CDR1 and CDR2: SGHRS, YFSETQ. V lost 0 bases and J lost 6, with 13 bases in between. CDR3 length: 15 residues. DNA of the CDR3: TGCGCCAGCAGCTTGGCCGGATTGGGGAGCAATGAGCAGTTCTTC. Translating it yields CASSLAGLGSNEQFF.

The genes are TRBV15 and TRBJ2-3; weak D call: TRBD2 (5 bases). V was trimmed by 5 bases and J by 8 bases, leaving 14 bases between them. The CDR3 has 13 residues. CDR1 and CDR2 (germline): LNHNV, YYDKDF (reference sequence). CDR3 loop: CATSRMLSGTQYF. The DNA of the CDR3 is TGTGCCACCAGCCGCATGCTCAGCGGTACGCAGTATTTT. Combining the CDR3 with reference TRBV15 and TRBJ2-3 gives the whole variable domain DAMVIQNPRYQVTQFGKPVTLSCSQTLNHNVMYWYQQKSSQAPKLLFHYYDKDFNNEADTPDNFQSRRPNTSFCFLDIRSPGLGDTAMYLCATSRMLSGTQYFGPGTRLTVL.

The rearrangement links TRBV7-2 to TRBJ2-1, with 10 bases that match TRBD2. This CDR3 comprises 17 residues. Germline V gives CDR1 SGHTA, CDR2 FQGNSA. Germline trimming cut 6 bases from V and 6 bases from J; bases unmatched to any gene: 14. CDR3 sequence reads: CASSRGLAGALPNEQFF. For the CDR3, the DNA is TGTGCCAGCAGTAGGGGGCTAGCGGGAGCGTTGCCCAATGAGCAGTTCTTC.

The V gene is TRBV30, the J gene TRBJ1-5; no definite D call. Trimming left V 1 base short and J 0 bases short, with 7 bases between. The V gene's germline CDR1 is GTSNPN and CDR2 SVGIG (reference sequence). CDR3 size: 14 residues. The CDR3 loop reads CAWSGQYSNQPQHF. The CDR3 DNA sequence: TGTGCCTGGAGTGGGCAGTATAGCAATCAGCCCCAGCATTTT.

CDR3 nucleotide sequence: TGTGCCAGCAGGGGCGGGGGGCGAAATGAAAAACTGTTTTTT. Translation gives CASRGGGRNEKLFF. The V call is TRBV2, the J call TRBJ1-4; weak D call: TRBD1 (6 bases). This CDR3 region has 14 residues. CDR1 is SNHLY, CDR2 FYNNEI, per germline. Trimming shortened V by 6 bases and J by 5 bases, and 13 bases separated the two germline ends.

The V call is TRBV28, the J call TRBJ1-1; 9 bases line up with TRBD1. V lost 6 bases, J lost 5 bases, and 10 bases stayed unmatched. The CDR3 totals 15 residues. CDR1 and CDR2 from the germline V gene are MDHEN and SYDVKM. For the CDR3, the DNA is TGTGCCAGCAGCTATACAGGGGGCGGGACAACTGAAGCTTTCTTT. It is translated as CASSYTGGGTTEAFF.

This chain connects TRBV19 to TRBJ2-6; 8 bases are shared with TRBD1. CDR3 length: 18 amino acids. Trimming removed 6 bases from V and 5 bases from J; junction bases left unmatched: 15. The germline gives CDR1 LNHDA, CDR2 SQIVND (reference sequence). The CDR3 DNA follows: TGTGCCAGTAGCGTACCCCGGACAGGGCGCATGAGGGCCAACGTCCTGACTTTC. Translating it yields CASSVPRTGRMRANVLTF.